This is a list of T cell receptor beta chains from one sample in a study of blood T cell repertoires in COVID-19. The repertoire was sequenced with immunoSEQ multiplex PCR; TCRdb's copy has only in-frame clones and lacks some. The sample holds around 28,000 clones, 89% seen once. The sample comprised peripheral blood. These TCRs come from a human donor in a cohort sampled during active COVID-19. The CDR3 runs from the conserved cysteine through the conserved F or W. The D gene is left open where the match is weak. Expanded clones get a size class; other rows say once, few or many, or leave the size out.

TRBV12-5	TRBJ2-5	-	TRBD1	CASGLAWTGREGRGPQYF	TGTGCTAGTGGTTTGGCGTGGACAGGGAGAGAGGGACGGGGTCCCCAGTACTTC
TRBV18	TRBJ1-3	-	-	CASSRAQGHSGNTIYF	TGTGCCAGCTCACGGGCGCAGGGACACTCTGGAAACACCATATATTTT
TRBV7-2	TRBJ2-7	-	-	CASSPPNSYEQYF	TGTGCCAGCAGTCCCCCCAACTCGTACGAGCAGTACTTC
TRBV30	TRBJ2-3	-	-	CALNRAPQVYTQYF	TGTGCGTTAAACCGGGCCCCACAGGTCTATACGCAGTATTTT
TRBV28	TRBJ1-3	-	-	CASSLKSPISGNTIYF	TGTGCCAGCAGTCTAAAGTCCCCTATTTCTGGAAACACCATATATTTT
TRBV5-1	TRBJ1-3	-	TRBD1	CASSFGQGGIGNTIYF	TGCGCCAGCAGCTTTGGACAGGGCGGAATTGGAAACACCATATATTTT
TRBV7-2	TRBJ1-6	-	-	CASSLAPVNSPLHF	TGTGCCAGCAGCTTAGCCCCAGTAAATTCACCCCTCCACTTT
TRBV7-8	TRBJ1-2	-	TRBD1	CASSQAGQGARGYTF	TGTGCCAGCAGCCAGGCGGGACAGGGGGCGCGGGGCTACACCTTC
TRBV7-8	TRBJ2-3	-	TRBD2	CARLQAGDRTDTQYF	TGTGCCAGACTTCAAGCGGGAGACCGCACAGATACGCAGTATTTT
TRBV3-1/TRBV3-2	TRBJ1-1	-	-	CASSQVQRDTEAFF	TGTGCCAGCAGCCAAGTTCAGAGGGACACTGAAGCTTTCTTT
TRBV3-1/TRBV3-2	TRBJ2-5	once	-	CASSQQVMETQYF	TGTGCCAGCAGCCAACAGGTGATGGAGACCCAGTACTTC
TRBV9	TRBJ1-2	-	-	CASSVGQPLGSYTF	TGTGCCAGCAGCGTGGGACAACCTTTGGGGAGCTACACCTTC
TRBV6-5	TRBJ2-7	-	-	CASRLTAGDNYEQYF	TGTGCCAGCAGATTAACAGCAGGGGATAACTACGAGCAGTACTTC
TRBV19	TRBJ1-1	-	-	CASSGPGQAAEAFF	TGTGCCAGTAGTGGGCCGGGACAAGCGGCTGAAGCTTTCTTT
TRBV12-3/TRBV12-4	TRBJ2-3	-	-	CATASSGTDTQYF	TGTGCCACAGCGTCTAGCGGCACAGATACGCAGTATTTT
TRBV6-6	TRBJ2-7	-	TRBD1	CAARPGQGDIYEQYF	TGTGCCGCCCGCCCGGGACAGGGAGACATCTACGAGCAGTACTTC
TRBV18	TRBJ2-5	-	-	CASSNLKETQYF	TGTGCCAGCTCTAATCTTAAAGAGACCCAGTACTTC
TRBV19	TRBJ1-5	-	TRBD1	CASSGQGAMSNQPQHF	TGTGCCAGTAGTGGCCAGGGGGCGATGAGCAATCAGCCCCAGCATTTT
TRBV6-5	TRBJ1-1	few	-	CASSTLGRNTEAFF	TGTGCCAGCAGTACCCTAGGGAGGAACACTGAAGCTTTCTTT
TRBV30	TRBJ2-1	-	-	CAWSAEYNEQFF	TGTGCCTGGAGTGCGGAGTACAATGAGCAGTTCTTC
TRBV30	TRBJ1-1	-	-	CAWSFNMNTEAFF	TGTGCCTGGAGTTTCAACATGAACACTGAAGCTTTCTTT
TRBV5-1	TRBJ2-2	-	TRBD1	CASSLQGANTGELFF	TGCGCCAGCAGCTTACAGGGGGCGAACACCGGGGAGCTGTTTTTT
TRBV4-1	TRBJ2-7	-	-	CASSSSGGTEQYF	TGCGCCAGCAGCTCAAGTGGGGGGACCGAGCAGTACTTC
TRBV19	TRBJ1-2	-	TRBD1	CASSLASGQGDYGYTF	TGTGCCAGTAGTCTGGCGTCGGGCCAGGGGGACTATGGCTACACCTTC
TRBV3-1/TRBV3-2	TRBJ2-3	-	-	CASSRSGTDTQYF	TGTGCCAGCAGCCGTAGCGGCACAGATACGCAGTATTTT
TRBV14	TRBJ2-5	-	TRBD2	CASLREGETQYF	TGTGCCAGCCTCAGGGAGGGGGAGACCCAGTACTTC
TRBV18	TRBJ2-1	-	-	CASSPILPRGTYNEQFF	TGTGCCAGCTCACCAATTCTTCCCAGGGGAACCTACAATGAGCAGTTCTTC
TRBV18	TRBJ1-1	-	-	CASSLEMNTEAFF	TGTGCCAGCTCACTTGAGATGAACACTGAAGCTTTCTTT
TRBV5-5	TRBJ1-6	-	TRBD1	CASSLTRGQANSPLHF	TGTGCCAGCAGTTTAACAAGGGGACAGGCCAATTCACCCCTCCACTTT
TRBV4-1	TRBJ1-5	-	-	CASSAGRARDQPQHF	TGCGCCAGCAGCGCCGGGCGGGCTAGGGATCAGCCCCAGCATTTT
TRBV6-2/TRBV6-3	TRBJ1-1	-	-	CASSYRGGNTEAFF	TGTGCCAGCAGTTACAGAGGTGGGAACACTGAAGCTTTCTTT
TRBV19	TRBJ2-3	-	TRBD2	CASSSRTSGGLDTQYF	TGTGCCAGTAGTTCCCGGACTAGCGGGGGGTTAGATACGCAGTATTTT
TRBV10-1	TRBJ2-3	-	-	CASSDGSPADTQYF	TGCGCCAGCAGTGATGGGAGTCCCGCAGATACGCAGTATTTT
TRBV7-8	TRBJ1-5	-	TRBD1	CASSTRGDRVPQHF	TGTGCCAGCAGCACGAGAGGGGACAGGGTGCCCCAGCATTTT
TRBV4-1	TRBJ1-3	-	-	CASSQDRDGNTIYF	TGCGCCAGCAGCCAAGACAGGGATGGAAACACCATATATTTT
TRBV25-1	TRBJ2-2	-	-	CASSENGGPGELFF	TGTGCCAGCAGTGAAAACGGGGGTCCCGGGGAGCTGTTTTTT
TRBV6-9	TRBJ1-2	-	-	CASSYRAGGYTF	TGTGCCAGCAGTTACAGGGCCGGCGGCTACACCTTC
TRBV19	TRBJ2-2	-	-	CASSPMGRPNTGELFF	TGTGCCAGTAGTCCCATGGGCAGGCCGAACACCGGGGAGCTGTTTTTT
TRBV12-3/TRBV12-4	TRBJ2-5	-	TRBD1	CASGGQGRETQYF	TGTGCCAGCGGGGGACAGGGGAGAGAGACCCAGTACTTC
TRBV6-2/TRBV6-3	TRBJ1-4	-	-	CASSYTGVRNEKLFF	TGTGCCAGCAGTTACACGGGGGTCCGGAATGAAAAACTGTTTTTT
TRBV3-1/TRBV3-2	TRBJ1-6	-	-	CASSSDSSYNSPLHF	TGTGCCAGCAGCTCGGACAGCTCCTATAATTCACCCCTCCACTTT
TRBV7-2	TRBJ1-1	-	TRBD1	CASSVRPGQGNTEAFF	TGTGCCAGCAGCGTCCGACCGGGACAGGGGAACACTGAAGCTTTCTTT
TRBV9	TRBJ2-6	-	-	CASSVHSNSGANVLTF	TGTGCCAGCAGCGTCCACAGTAACTCTGGGGCCAACGTCCTGACTTTC